The sequence of this T cell receptor (beta chain) was determined in a study of a mutant IDH1 vaccine in newly diagnosed glioma. This clone has just one count. Its specificity is unknown. The CDR3 runs to 13 residues. V was shortened by 4 bases and J by 6 bases, with 13 bases between the two germline ends. CDR1 SGHDT and CDR2 YYEEEE come from the germline V gene. Clones were read by immunoSEQ multiplex PCR, and TCRdb kept only the in-frame ones, dropping some. In the table there are about 83,000 clones, roughly 77% of which are singletons. Sample time point: week 47, end of study. In every dose of vaccine, 300 ug of mutant IDH1 20-mer peptide was given alongside topical imiquimod.

This clonotype was obtained from a man in his forties or fifties with glioma. The genes are TRBV5-6 and TRBJ1-2; weak D call: TRBD1 (5 bases). Here the sequenced sample was PBMCs, taken from a glioma patient whose treatment included an IDH1 peptide vaccine. CDR3 region: CASSKGWGNGYTF. For the CDR3, the DNA is TGTGCCAGCAGCAAGGGGTGGGGGAATGGCTACACCTTC.